The 25 T cell receptor beta chains given below trace back to one sample, sequenced in a study of metastatic and nonmetastatic thyroid tumors. Every patient was untreated before thyroid surgery. TCRdb re-processed the PCR reads through MiXCR. The data show under 35,000 clones, with less than 30% seen just once and approximately 14% held by the top ten. Sequencing was done on a sample of blood. The origin of the receptors is a female donor with papillary thyroid cancer or a benign thyroid nodule (not recorded which). Some clones in this sample may be carry-over from other donors' samples.

There are many counts of this clone. This may arise from a read error, as a much more abundant clone is one base away. V is TRBV20-1 and J is TRBJ2-1; 12 bases agree with TRBD2. Germline assignment: CDR1 DFQATT and CDR2 SNEGSKA (reference sequence). The CDR3 has 15 residues. The CDR3 loop reads CSAAETSGSGDEQSF. Here the CDR3 DNA reads TGCAGTGCTGCCGAGACTAGCGGGAGTGGGGATGAGCAGTCCTTC.

The chain recombines TRBV14 with TRBJ2-7; D is undetermined. Trimming stripped 0 bases from V and 2 bases from J, with 14 bases between. Per germline, CDR1 SGHDN and CDR2 FVKESK. There are 16 residues in the CDR3. CDR3 sequence (DNA): TGTGCCAGCAGCCAAGAAAAAGTCTTCGCGCCCTACGAGCAGTACTTC. Its translation: CASSQEKVFAPYEQYF.

This clone occurred a few times. The chain carries TRBV27 and TRBJ1-2, with D perhaps TRBD1 (5 bases). Per the germline V gene, CDR1 is MNHEY and CDR2 is SMNVEV (reference sequence). This CDR3 has 13 amino acids. V lost 2 bases and J 4 bases, leaving 8 bases between the germline ends. As DNA, the CDR3 is TGTGCCAGCAGTTTAGGGACGGCCTATGGCTACACCTTC. It codes for CASSLGTAYGYTF.

This clone showed up many times. This chain joins TRBV7-2 and TRBJ2-5; 9 nucleotides agree with TRBD2. V lost 5 bases to trimming and J lost 7 bases; unmatched junction nucleotides: 11. The CDR3 consists of 15 residues. Germline CDR1 reads SGHTA; CDR2 reads FQGNSA. The CDR3 spells CASSVTSGRDLTQYF. The CDR3 bases are TGTGCCAGCAGCGTGACTAGCGGAAGAGATTTGACCCAGTACTTC. Combining the CDR3 with reference TRBV7-2 and TRBJ2-5 gives the whole variable domain GAGVSQSPSNKVTEKGKDVELRCDPISGHTALYWYRQSLGQGLEFLIYFQGNSAPDKSGLPSDRFSAERTGGSVSTLTIQRTQQEDSAVYLCASSVTSGRDLTQYFGPGTRLLVL.

The chain uses TRBV20-1 and TRBJ1-6, with D perhaps TRBD1 (5 bases). CDR1 is DFQATT, CDR2 SNEGSKA, per germline (reference sequence). Trimming left V 3 bases short and J 4 bases short, with 16 bases between. This CDR3 is built from 16 residues. Here the CDR3 reads CSASVGQGIYNSPLHF. CDR3 nucleotide sequence: TGCAGTGCTAGTGTGGGGCAGGGTATTTATAATTCACCCCTCCACTTT.

This clone was counted at least ten times. The chain carries TRBV19 and TRBJ1-5; D is possibly TRBD1 (5 bases). From germline, CDR1 is LNHDA and CDR2 SQIVND (reference sequence). V gave up 7 bases and J gave up 0 bases, with 13 bases separating them. CDR3 length: 15 residues. CDR3 amino acids: CASNRREYSNQPQHF. CDR3 nucleotides: TGTGCCAGTAACCGCAGGGAATATAGCAATCAGCCCCAGCATTTT.

This clone appeared a few times. The V and J genes are TRBV12-3 or TRBV12-4 and TRBJ1-1; 12 nucleotides match TRBD1. The CDR3 sequence is 15 residues long. The V gene end was trimmed by 5 bases and the J gene end by 0 bases; junction bases not matched to a gene: 1. CDR3 in amino acids: CASSGTGGMNTEAFF. CDR3 in DNA: TGTGCCAGCAGTGGGACAGGGGGCATGAACACTGAAGCTTTCTTT.

With respect to this clone: A read error may be the cause here, since a much bigger clone is one base away. The chain links TRBV30 to TRBJ2-3, with 8 bases fitting TRBD1. V dropped 1 base and J dropped 5; count of bases not matched to a gene: 5. The CDR3 totals 14 residues. Germline-derived CDR1 and CDR2 are GTSNPN and SVGIG (reference sequence). The CDR3 DNA reads TGTGCCTGGAGTGCAGGGGGCGACGAAGATACGCAGTATTTT. It codes for CAWSAGGDEDTQYF.

This chain joins TRBV7-2 and TRBJ1-1, with a tentative D call TRBD1 (6 bases). The CDR3 extends over 15 amino acids. From germline, CDR1 is SGHTA and CDR2 FQGNSA. V lost 3 bases and J 3 bases, leaving 14 bases between the germline ends. CDR3 coding DNA: TGTGCCAGCAGCTTTGGAACAGGGAGGCACACTGAAGCTTTCTTT. Translated: CASSFGTGRHTEAFF.

Turning to this clone: A much bigger clone sits one base away, suggesting this may be a read error. V gene TRBV6-1 combines with J gene TRBJ1-1; 9 bases are shared with TRBD1. V shed 6 bases and J 7 bases; nucleotides not matched to a gene: 9. CDR3 length equals 14 residues. The germline CDR1 and CDR2 sequences are MNHNS and SASEGT. CDR3 nucleotides: TGTGCCAGCAGAACCGGGACAGGGCGCGATGAAGCTTTCTTT. Amino acid sequence: CASRTGTGRDEAFF.

CDR3 loop: CASSTRYQVSEQYF. The CDR3 DNA follows: TGTGCCAGCAGCACCCGGTATCAGGTGAGCGAGCAGTACTTC. The rearrangement joins TRBV11-2 to TRBJ2-7; D gene ambiguous. CDR1 SGHAT and CDR2 FQNNGV come from the germline V gene. The CDR3 has 14 residues. V shed 5 bases and J shed 6 bases, with 17 bases lying between them.

This clone was counted between two and nine times. Mismatch with germline at one junction end may stem from a read error. This chain links TRBV5-1 with TRBJ2-1, with 11 bases that match TRBD2. CDR1 and CDR2 from the germline V gene are SGHRS and YFSETQ. The CDR3 runs 16 residues. CDR3 in DNA: TGCGCCAGCATCTTGGCAATAGGACTAGCGGGTTATGAGCAGTTCTTC. As protein: CASILAIGLAGYEQFF.

This clone ranks as medium-sized (0.01 to 0.1%). V gene TRBV6-2 or TRBV6-3 combines with J gene TRBJ1-3; D unclear. The CDR3 has 15 amino acids. CDR1 MNHEY and CDR2 SVGEGT come from the germline V gene. The V end was cut by 3 bases, the J end by 0 bases, with 9 bases between. CDR3 DNA: TGTGCCAGCAGTTATCACGAGAGCTCTGGAAACACCATATATTTT. Translating it yields CASSYHESSGNTIYF.

This clone was seen many times. V usage is TRBV25-1 and J usage is TRBJ2-1, with 10 bases identical to TRBD1. This CDR3 region has 18 residues. The V and J ends lost 4 bases and 0 bases, in that order; junction bases with no gene match: 9. From germline, CDR1 is MGHDK and CDR2 SYGVNS. The CDR3 region has the DNA TGTGCCAGCAGTGGAGATCGGGACAGGGGTAGCTCCTACAATGAGCAGTTCTTC. Its protein is CASSGDRDRGSSYNEQFF.

This clone was seen ten or more times. This chain joins TRBV11-3 and TRBJ2-5; D not certain. The length of the CDR3 is 14 residues. Trimming removed 1 base at V and 5 bases at J, with 11 bases between. Germline CDR1 and CDR2: SGHNT and YENEEA. The CDR3 loop is CASSLGATQETQYF. The CDR3, as DNA: TGTGCCAGCAGCTTAGGGGCCACCCAGGAGACCCAGTACTTC.

The chain joins TRBV7-9 to TRBJ2-1, with D possibly being TRBD2 (6 bases). The germline V and J ends were trimmed by 2 bases and 7 bases, with 12 bases remaining between them. Per the germline V gene, CDR1 is SEHNR and CDR2 is FQNEAQ (reference sequence). This CDR3 region has 14 residues. CDR3 residues: CASSLYRGTNEQFF. In DNA, the CDR3 is TGTGCCAGCAGCTTATATCGGGGGACGAATGAGCAGTTCTTC.

V gene TRBV5-1 combines with J gene TRBJ2-1; a possible D gene is TRBD1 (5 bases). Germline values: CDR1 SGHRS, CDR2 YFSETQ. The CDR3 runs 15 residues. The V and J ends lost 0 bases and 6 bases respectively, with 13 bases between them. CDR3 bases: TGCGCCAGCAGCTTGGCCCTGACAGTGGTCAATGAGCAGTTCTTC. Encoded protein: CASSLALTVVNEQFF.

This clone was counted at least ten times. Here the CDR3 reads CASSQDTGKLSTYNEQFF. The DNA of the CDR3 is TGCGCCAGCAGCCAGGATACGGGTAAACTTAGCACCTACAATGAGCAGTTCTTC. V gene TRBV4-3 combines with J gene TRBJ2-1, with no clear D. CDR1 is LGHNA, CDR2 YSLEER, per germline. This CDR3 region has 18 residues. V gave up 3 bases and J gave up 2 bases, with 20 bases separating them.

The V call is TRBV30, the J call TRBJ1-2; D remains ambiguous. Germline CDR1 is GTSNPN and CDR2 is SVGIG (reference sequence). Deletions cut 5 bases from V and 0 bases from J, with 10 bases between. This CDR3 spans 13 amino acids. CDR3 nucleotides: TGTGCCTGGGTGCGGGCTTCTAACTATGGCTACACCTTC. Protein: CAWVRASNYGYTF. Using reference TRBV30 and TRBJ1-2 for the parts outside the CDR3, the full variable domain is SQTIHQWPATLVQPVGSPLSLECTVEGTSNPNLYWYRQAAGRGLQLLFYSVGIGQISSEVPQNLSASRPQDRQFILSSKKLLLSDSGFYLCAWVRASNYGYTFGSGTRLTVV.

This clone was recorded only once. A read error may produce the germline difference seen at one junction end. The same CDR3 arises from other DNA sequences in this sample as well. The chain has TRBV11-1 and TRBJ2-2, with a possible D match to TRBD1 (5 bases). The CDR3 runs to 16 residues. The V gene's germline CDR1 is SGHAT and CDR2 FQDESV (reference sequence). CDR3 bases: TGTGCCAGCAGCCCAAGACAGCACGCTAACACCGGTGAGCTGTTTTTT. As protein: CASSPRQHANTGELFF.

A note on this clone: With a much larger clone just one base away, this may be a read error. The gene calls are TRBV30 and TRBJ1-5; D remains ambiguous. Germline CDR1 GTSNPN, CDR2 SVGIG (reference sequence). Trimming stripped 8 bases from V and 5 bases from J, with 7 bases between. The CDR3 sequence is 10 residues long. The CDR3 loop is CAVVHQPQHF. CDR3 nucleotide sequence: TGTGCCGTGGTGCATCAGCCCCAGCATTTT.

This clone was seen repeatedly, ten times or more. A much larger clone differs by one base, so this may be a read error. Other DNA sequences in this specimen translate into the identical CDR3. This chain connects TRBV7-9 to TRBJ1-3; the D gene is possibly TRBD1 (5 bases). Trimming stripped 5 bases from V and 7 bases from J, with 18 bases between. Germline CDR1 SEHNR, CDR2 FQNEAQ (reference sequence). The CDR3 extends over 15 amino acids. CDR3 protein: CASSPPEGDGNTIYF. The CDR3, as DNA: TGTGCCAGCAGCCCTCCGGAAGGGGATGGGAACACCATATATTTT. Full variable domain (rest looked up from reference TRBV7-9 and TRBJ1-3): DTGVSQNPRHKITKRGQNVTFRCDPISEHNRLYWYRQTLGQGPEFLTYFQNEAQLEKSRLLSDRFSAERPKGSFSTLEIQRTEQGDSAMYLCASSPPEGDGNTIYFGEGSWLTVV.

Ten or more counts support this clone. The chain is built from TRBV7-2 and TRBJ1-3, with 8 bases fitting TRBD1. The V gene's germline CDR1 is SGHTA and CDR2 FQGNSA. The length of the CDR3 is 14 residues. V shed 2 bases and J 4 bases; nucleotides not matched to a gene: 1. CDR3 coding DNA: TGTGCCAGCAGCTTAACAGGGGGGGGAAACACCATATATTTT. Protein sequence: CASSLTGGGNTIYF. Combining the CDR3 with reference TRBV7-2 and TRBJ1-3 gives the whole variable domain GAGVSQSPSNKVTEKGKDVELRCDPISGHTALYWYRQSLGQGLEFLIYFQGNSAPDKSGLPSDRFSAERTGGSVSTLTIQRTQQEDSAVYLCASSLTGGGNTIYFGEGSWLTVV.

This clone has only a few counts. This chain joins TRBV15 and TRBJ2-7; D not certain. Germline assignment: CDR1 LNHNV and CDR2 YYDKDF (reference sequence). The CDR3 length is 12 residues. The CDR3 is CETRREYYEQYF. The CDR3 DNA reads as TGTGAAACCAGAAGGGAATACTACGAGCAGTACTTC.

This clone was picked up many times. The gene calls are TRBV7-2 and TRBJ2-3; tentatively, D is TRBD1 (6 bases). The germline V gene encodes CDR1 SGHTA and CDR2 FQGNSA. The CDR3 totals 15 residues. The CDR3 DNA reads as TGTGTCGCCAGGGGCGGTAACTATAGCACAGATACGCAGTATTTT. As protein: CVARGGNYSTDTQYF.